One sample yielded the 8 T cell receptor beta chains listed below, sequenced in a study of molecular identifiers for immune sequencing clone quantification. TCRdb re-called the PCR reads with MiXCR, one entry per CDR3 protein. Of about 640,000 distinct CDR3 sequences listed, about 20% are singletons. Sequencing was carried out using naive CD8+ T cells from blood, with Jurkat cell RNA spiked in. Subset in this sample: FACS-sorted CD8+CD4-CCR7+CD45RA+ naive T cells. The receptors originated from a human donor in good health. Some libraries in this study had Jurkat cell RNA spiked in.

Ten or more counts support this clonotype. V and J are TRBV27 and TRBJ2-7; 7 bases agree with TRBD2. Germline V lookup: CDR1 MNHEY, CDR2 SMNVEV (reference sequence). The CDR3 is 15 amino acids. The V segment lost 2 bases and the J segment 6 bases; nucleotides outside the gene matches: 10. This CDR3 reads CASSLGLGEGPEQYF. The CDR3 nucleotides are TGTGCCAGCAGTTTAGGGCTTGGGGAGGGGCCCGAGCAGTACTTC.

A note on this clonotype: It may be a read error: a sequence one base away is much more abundant. V usage is TRBV3-1 and J usage is TRBJ2-2; no clear D gene. The CDR3 sequence is 15 residues long. Germline CDR1 and CDR2: LGHDT and YNNKEL (reference sequence). The chain's CDR3 is CAGSQGTANTGELFF. Written as DNA, the CDR3 is TGTGCCGGCAGCCAAGGAACCGCGAACACCGGGGAGCTGTTTTTT.

V usage is TRBV5-1 and J usage is TRBJ2-7; 11 nucleotides match TRBD2. V lost 4 bases to trimming and J lost 5 bases; unmatched junction nucleotides: 8. CDR3 size: 15 residues. Looked up from germline, CDR1 is SGHRS and CDR2 is YFSETQ. The CDR3 loop reads CASSGPTSGADEQYF. In DNA, the CDR3 is TGCGCCAGCAGCGGACCGACTAGCGGGGCAGACGAGCAGTACTTC. Full variable domain (remainder filled in from reference TRBV5-1 and TRBJ2-7): KAGVTQTPRYLIKTRGQQVTLSCSPISGHRSVSWYQQTPGQGLQFLFEYFSETQRNKGNFPGRFSGRQFSNSRSEMNVSTLELGDSALYLCASSGPTSGADEQYFGPGTRLTVT.

This clonotype was counted between two and nine times. The V gene is TRBV20-1, the J gene TRBJ2-1, with a tentative D call TRBD2 (6 bases). CDR3 size: 16 residues. Trimming took off 6 bases at V and 9 bases at J, with 27 bases between the two ends. Germline CDR1 is DFQATT and CDR2 is SNEGSKA (reference sequence). This CDR3 reads CSAKQDPGRLVGEQFF. CDR3 coding DNA: TGCAGTGCCAAACAAGACCCTGGGAGGCTAGTCGGTGAGCAGTTCTTC.

The chain recombines TRBV19 with TRBJ2-3, with TRBD1 matching 9 bases. CDR1 and CDR2 (germline): LNHDA, SQIVND (reference sequence). The J segment lost 5 bases and the V segment lost 4 bases, leaving 4 bases of the junction unmatched. The CDR3 runs to 14 residues. The CDR3, as DNA: TGTGCCAGTAGTAAAACAGGGGGCATAGATACGCAGTATTTT. Translating gives CASSKTGGIDTQYF.

This clonotype occurred many times. CDR3 region: CASSPPDRGNTEAFF. CDR3 nucleotide sequence: TGTGCCAGCAGCCCTCCGGACAGGGGAAACACTGAAGCTTTCTTT. The chain employs TRBV7-8 and TRBJ1-1; 9 bases match TRBD1. Germline V gene data show CDR1 as SGHVS and CDR2 as FQNEAQ. There are 15 residues in the CDR3. Trimming removed 5 bases from V and 2 bases from J; junction bases left unmatched: 6.

About this clonotype itself: A clone one base away is much larger, so this may be a read error. The rearrangement joins TRBV6-5 to TRBJ2-7; TRBD2 agrees at 8 bases. This CDR3 has 11 amino acids. Germline loops: CDR1 MNHEY, CDR2 SVGAGI. The junction had 3 bases not matched to a gene; V was cut back by 11 bases and J by 3 bases. The CDR3 coding sequence is TGTGCCCGCGGGGGGAACTACGAGCAGTACTTC. Its translation is CARGGNYEQYF.

This clonotype was found many times. The chain has TRBV12-3 or TRBV12-4 and TRBJ2-4, with a possible D match to TRBD1 (6 bases). The CDR3 is 11 amino acids. Trimming took off 9 bases at V and 8 bases at J, with 11 bases between the two ends. The CDR3 DNA is TGTGCCAGTGCAACAGGGTACATTCAGTACTTC. This translates into CASATGYIQYF.